The rows below give T cell receptor beta chains drawn from one sample of a study of a mutant IDH1 vaccine in newly diagnosed glioma. The antigens of these receptors remain unknown. Data came from immunoSEQ multiplex PCR; TCRdb stores just in-frame clones and leaves some out. The sample has approximately 50,000 clones; less than 85% are singletons. The specimen comprised PBMCs, sampled from a glioma patient whose treatment included an IDH1 peptide vaccine. The source of these receptors is a woman between 35 and 50 years old with glioma. Some clones in this sample may be carry-over from other donors' samples. Each CDR3 is given with its conserved first and last residue. Clone sizes are given selectively: once, few, many, or a class where the clone is expanded.

V gene,J gene,clone size,CDR3 length,CDR3 protein
TRBV5-1,TRBJ2-3,NA,14,CASKYAIVTDTQYF
TRBV7-7,TRBJ2-3,once,14,CASSDPGPGDTQYF
TRBV4-1,TRBJ1-2,NA,18,CASSQDGDRLSANYGYTF
TRBV5-6,TRBJ1-3,NA,13,CASTIRSGNTIYF
TRBV18,TRBJ2-5,once,17,CASSLGLAATPGETQYF
TRBV7-2,TRBJ2-5,NA,15,CASSPWTGVEETQYF
TRBV5-1,TRBJ1-2,NA,16,CASSLSATGATYGYTF
TRBV7-9,TRBJ1-3,few,14,CASTVSTARNTIYF
TRBV29-1,TRBJ2-2,NA,14,CSVEREHLTGELFF
TRBV30,TRBJ1-3,once,14,CAWKGRNSGNTIYF
TRBV5-1,TRBJ1-1,NA,13,CASSLPGQGLAFF
TRBV7-8,TRBJ1-1,NA,15,CASSLGFLGDTEAFF
TRBV9,TRBJ2-5,NA,15,CASSVVGGVQETQYF
TRBV19,TRBJ2-7,NA,12,CATLDTAYEQYF
TRBV19,TRBJ1-2,NA,15,CASSYGQGVSYGYTF
TRBV25-1,TRBJ2-7,NA,12,CASSDRSYEQYF
TRBV30,TRBJ2-1,NA,13,CAWSYGADNEQFF
TRBV2,TRBJ2-7,NA,15,CASSEVGGARREQYF
TRBV29-1,NA,NA,11,CSAPDSCEQYF
TRBV5-1,TRBJ2-7,NA,13,CASSWFRGYEQYF
TRBV15,TRBJ1-4,NA,17,CATSDRDRGFRGEKLFF
TRBV6-5,TRBJ2-1,NA,15,CASSYGLSSYNEQFF
TRBV14,TRBJ2-7,NA,16,CASSQGGAGGSYEQYF
TRBV6-5,TRBJ2-7,NA,15,CASSDSGTGVHEQYF
TRBV11-3,TRBJ2-2,once,14,CASSRGGNTGELFF
TRBV28,TRBJ1-2,once,12,CASSTPPKGYTF
TRBV2,TRBJ1-1,NA,14,CASSVAGMGTEAFF
TRBV6-5,TRBJ2-5,NA,15,CASSYSGGGRETQYF
TRBV27,TRBJ2-5,NA,13,CASSSFLQETQYF
TRBV5-4,TRBJ1-2,NA,14,CASSSGRGQGGYTF
TRBV7-9,TRBJ1-1,once,14,CASSLDGRDTEAFF
TRBV30,TRBJ2-7,NA,14,CAWSVLGIRYEQYF
TRBV7-7,TRBJ2-1,NA,15,CASSLTGDSSGEQFF
TRBV5-1,TRBJ1-2,NA,12,CASSLVGDGYTF
TRBV19,TRBJ1-1,few,14,CASSLQGLNTEAFF
TRBV5-4,TRBJ2-2,few,15,CASSGRGRGAGELFF
TRBV7-2,TRBJ1-1,few,14,CASSFVLTGTEAFF
TRBV9,TRBJ2-5,NA,16,CASSGTSGGVTETQYF
TRBV6-5,TRBJ2-7,NA,12,CASRTAIYEQYF
TRBV30,TRBJ1-6,NA,13,CAWRTGRDSPLHF
TRBV13,TRBJ2-7,NA,13,CASSVGGLDEQYF